This T cell receptor beta chain was sequenced for a study of neurological immune-mediated disorders. Overall study results and limits: HTLV-1-associated myelopathy showed the most TCR clonal expansion; multiple sclerosis the least, below healthy controls.

As for this clonotype: Its cognate antigen is unknown.

Using its own MiXCR run on the 5' RACE reads, TCRdb lists one record per CDR3 protein. There are around 50,000 distinct CDR3 sequences in the sample; roughly 17% occur only once, and 4.4% lies in the top ten. The CDR3 runs to 13 residues. The V gene's germline CDR1 is SQVTM and CDR2 ANQGSEA. V lost 4 bases, J lost 9 bases, and 8 bases stayed unmatched. Sequencing input: PBMCs. The V call is TRBV29-1, the J call TRBJ2-1, with TRBD2 identical over 8 bases. This clonotype was sampled from a man in his fifties or sixties in good health. The CDR3 sequence is CSVAQRELSEQFF. The CDR3 DNA follows: TGCAGCGTTGCCCAGCGGGAGTTGAGTGAGCAGTTCTTC.